The TCR beta chain under discussion was sequenced for a study of CD8 T cells in Susac syndrome. The CDR3 is 14 residues long. Trimming removed 1 base from V and 3 bases from J, with 10 bases in between. RNA in amounts of about 0.45 to 1 ug was reverse transcribed with random hexamers. TCRdb redid the calling of the immunoSEQ multiplex PCR reads with MiXCR, one entry per CDR3 protein. This sample yields under 200,000 distinct CDR3 sequences, of which about 91% are seen a single time; around 0.087% belongs to the top ten. The source material was CD4+ T cells from PBMCs. This receptor was identified in a human donor in good health. The V and J genes are TRBV12-3 or TRBV12-4 and TRBJ2-7; D gene uncertain. In DNA form, the CDR3 reads TGTGCCAGCAGTTTAGATCGGTGGTTCTACGAGCAGTACTTC. Its protein is CASSLDRWFYEQYF.